The entry that follows covers one TCR beta chain sequence. This sample was taken from a study of blood T cell repertoires in COVID-19. V dropped 4 bases and J dropped 5; count of bases not matched to a gene: 10. This CDR3 spans 16 amino acids. Looked up from germline, CDR1 is SGHTA and CDR2 is FQGNSA. Here immunoSEQ multiplex PCR was the method, and the copy in TCRdb shows in-frame clones only, minus some. The sample comprises a few hundred thousand clones, 70% to 90% of which are singletons, and 3% rests with the top ten. Sequenced sample: peripheral blood. This clonotype was obtained from a man in his late teens or twenties with active or convalescent COVID-19. The V gene is TRBV7-2, the J gene TRBJ2-2, with 7 positions matching TRBD2. CDR3 coding DNA: TGTGCCAGCAGCTCCCCCGGACTAGAGAAGACCGGGGAGCTGTTTTTT. Translating it yields CASSSPGLEKTGELFF.